The TCR beta chain under discussion was sequenced for a study of cytomegalovirus exposure and HLA in healthy donors. General study points: Earlier analysis yielded a pattern in which most TCR beta V segments were productive about 90% or about 30% of the time.

The count of this clone is one. Its antigen is still unknown. This same CDR3 is encoded by further DNA sequences in the sample. Both 60 Vbeta primers and 13 Jbeta primers went into the PCR. Using immunoSEQ multiplex PCR, the repertoire was profiled, and TCRdb retains in-frame clones only, with some absent. The sample has around 160,000 clones; approximately 78% are singletons. Germline-derived CDR1 and CDR2 are KGHSH and LQKENI. V lost 1 base, J lost 1 base, and 4 bases lay in between. The CDR3 is 13 amino acids. The J gene is TRBJ2-5, the V gene TRBV18, with unresolved D. The source material was PBMCs. The sequence was obtained from a man between 35 and 55 years old in good health and CMV-seropositive. The chain's CDR3 is CASSPLSQETQYF. In DNA, the CDR3 is TGTGCCAGCTCACCACTCTCCCAAGAGACCCAGTACTTC.